This passage covers 21 T cell receptor beta chains from one sample sequenced in a study of metastatic and nonmetastatic thyroid tumors. All patients reached thyroid surgery having received no treatment beforehand. Using MiXCR, TCRdb re-called clones from the PCR reads. The data contain tens of thousands of clones, approximately 14% of them seen just once; the ten biggest clones take up 15% to 20%. Sequencing used blood. All receptors come from a female donor with papillary thyroid cancer or a benign thyroid nodule (not recorded which). Some clones in this sample may be carry-over from other donors' samples.

By share, this clone counts as medium-sized (0.01 to 0.1%). The chain employs TRBV6-1 and TRBJ1-2; 8 nucleotides line up with TRBD1. Germline lookup yields CDR1 MNHNS and CDR2 SASEGT. V lost 6 bases, J lost 8 bases, and 11 bases stayed unmatched. There are 14 residues in the CDR3. CDR3 amino acids: CASSPADRVGGYTF. CDR3 DNA: TGTGCCAGCAGCCCAGCGGACAGGGTGGGGGGCTACACCTTC.

This clone was seen repeatedly, ten times or more. The rearrangement links TRBV20-1 to TRBJ2-5; 11 bases fit TRBD2. The V gene end was trimmed by 0 bases and the J gene end by 5 bases; junction bases not matched to a gene: 11. CDR1 DFQATT and CDR2 SNEGSKA come from the germline V gene (reference sequence). The CDR3 runs 17 residues. The CDR3 sequence: CSARDWGTSGGRETQYF. In nucleotides, the CDR3 is TGCAGTGCTAGAGATTGGGGAACTAGCGGGGGCCGCGAGACCCAGTACTTC.

This chain joins TRBV7-2 and TRBJ2-1, with 8 bases matching TRBD1. From germline, CDR1 is SGHTA and CDR2 FQGNSA. After removal of 1 base from V and 13 bases from J, the junction contained 6 bases not matched to a gene. This CDR3 region has 13 residues. The CDR3 sequence is CASSLGLGQGQFF. For the CDR3, the DNA is TGTGCCAGCAGCTTAGGGCTTGGACAGGGCCAGTTCTTC.

This clone was seen many times. CDR3 protein: CASGQYYEQYF. The DNA of the CDR3 is TGTGCCAGCGGGCAGTACTACGAGCAGTACTTC. The chain joins TRBV14 to TRBJ2-7; no clear D gene. Trimming left V 8 bases short and J 3 bases short, with 8 bases between. This CDR3 has 11 amino acids. Looked up from germline, CDR1 is SGHDN and CDR2 is FVKESK.

This clone has a count of ten or more. Given a much more abundant clone one base away, this may be a read error. The chain recombines TRBV12-3 or TRBV12-4 with TRBJ1-1; 11 bases are shared with TRBD1. Losses at the gene ends were 5 bases for V and 4 bases for J; bases not matched to a gene: 12. The CDR3 is 17 amino acids. The CDR3 here is CASSPGQGAEVSTEAFF. CDR3 coding DNA: TGTGCCAGCAGTCCCGGACAGGGGGCTGAGGTGAGCACTGAAGCTTTCTTT.

V usage is TRBV28 and J usage is TRBJ2-7; TRBD2 is a possible D gene (6 bases). Germline values: CDR1 MDHEN, CDR2 SYDVKM. The CDR3 sequence is 13 residues long. V lost 3 bases to trimming and J lost 2 bases, with 8 bases between them. This CDR3 is CASSFSGPYEQYF. The CDR3 DNA reads as TGTGCCAGCAGTTTCAGCGGGCCCTACGAGCAGTACTTC.

This clone was seen repeatedly, ten times or more. V is TRBV7-2 and J is TRBJ2-1, with D tentatively TRBD1 (6 bases). With 1 base removed from V and 7 bases from J, the gap between germline ends came to 17 bases. CDR1 and CDR2 (germline): SGHTA, FQGNSA. The CDR3 consists of 16 residues. The CDR3: CASSLVLLGGSNEQFF. The CDR3, as DNA: TGTGCCAGCAGCTTAGTATTGCTTGGGGGCTCGAATGAGCAGTTCTTC.

This clone was observed a handful of times. The gene calls are TRBV5-1 and TRBJ1-6; maybe TRBD1 (5 bases). Germline V gene sequence: CDR1 SGHRS, CDR2 YFSETQ. This CDR3 region has 13 residues. The V and J ends lost 4 bases and 7 bases respectively, with 9 bases between them. Here the CDR3 reads CASSRDGNSPLHF. CDR3 nucleotide sequence: TGCGCCAGCAGCCGGGACGGAAATTCACCCCTCCACTTT.

This clone was detected ten times or more. The chain carries TRBV30 and TRBJ2-3; D not resolved. Trimming removed 3 bases from V and 0 bases from J, with 10 bases in between. Germline V gives CDR1 GTSNPN, CDR2 SVGIG (reference sequence). This CDR3 comprises 14 residues. In DNA, the CDR3 is TGTGCCTGGAGCAGGTCTCCCAGCACAGATACGCAGTATTTT. Translating gives CAWSRSPSTDTQYF.

Within the sample, this clone is medium-sized. The rearrangement uses TRBV6-2 or TRBV6-3 and TRBJ1-6, with D hard to call. The CDR3 spans 13 residues. Germline assignment: CDR1 MNHEY and CDR2 SVGEGT. V was pared by 8 bases and J by 5 bases, with 10 bases between. CDR3 residues: CASGRANNSPLHF. Written as DNA, the CDR3 is TGTGCCAGCGGTCGGGCAAATAATTCACCCCTCCACTTT.

The chain uses TRBV20-1 and TRBJ2-7, with 11 bases that match TRBD2. Trimming cost V 6 bases and J 5 bases; bases outside gene matches: 6. The CDR3 loop spans 13 amino acids. Germline CDR1 DFQATT, CDR2 SNEGSKA (reference sequence). CDR3 DNA: TGCAGTGCGGGGGCTAGCGGGAGGAACGAGCAGTACTTC. Translated: CSAGASGRNEQYF.

This clone was counted at least ten times. The V gene is TRBV7-9, the J gene TRBJ2-1, with D perhaps TRBD2 (6 bases). CDR3 length equals 15 residues. The V gene lost 1 base and the J gene lost 8 bases, with 15 bases spanning the gap. Germline V lookup: CDR1 SEHNR, CDR2 FQNEAQ (reference sequence). The CDR3 loop is CASSLVGGLRDEQFF. CDR3 nucleotide sequence: TGTGCCAGCAGCTTAGTGGGAGGCCTTAGGGATGAGCAGTTCTTC.

This clone has only a few counts. A much larger clone differs from this one at a single base, so this may be a read error. The V call is TRBV6-4, the J call TRBJ2-2; no clear D gene. CDR3 length: 14 amino acids. Germline V gene lookup returns CDR1 MRHNA and CDR2 SNTAGT. The CDR3 DNA follows: TGTGCCAGCAAGACCGGCGGAGACACCTGGGAGCTGTTTTTT. Amino acids: CASKTGGDTWELFF.

The chain is built from TRBV6-2 or TRBV6-3 and TRBJ1-2, with 10 nucleotides matching TRBD1. Germline-derived CDR1 and CDR2 are MNHEY and SVGEGT. After removal of 0 bases from V and 13 bases from J, the junction contained 23 bases not matched to a gene. CDR3 length: 19 residues. The CDR3 protein is CASSYSSGQGPQGNYCCTF. The DNA of the CDR3 is TGTGCCAGCAGTTACTCGTCGGGACAGGGGCCCCAGGGAAACTATTGCTGCACCTTC.

This clone showed up many times. V gene TRBV19 combines with J gene TRBJ2-1; 11 positions match TRBD1. The CDR3 is made up of 13 amino acids. Trimming took 5 bases from V and 6 from J; bases not matched to a gene: 0. From germline, CDR1 is LNHDA and CDR2 SQIVND (reference sequence). The CDR3 spells CASSGQGANEQFF. DNA for the CDR3: TGTGCCAGTAGTGGACAGGGGGCCAATGAGCAGTTCTTC.

Ten or more counts support this clone. The chain uses TRBV12-3 or TRBV12-4 and TRBJ2-1; 13 bases map to TRBD2. The CDR3 has 15 amino acids. V dropped 6 bases and J dropped 5; count of bases not matched to a gene: 4. For the CDR3, the DNA is TGTGCCAGCAGACTAGCGGGGGGGGTTAACAATGAGCAGTTCTTC. Translation: CASRLAGGVNNEQFF.

This clone has ten or more counts. This rearrangement joins TRBV9 to TRBJ2-7; D is unresolved. CDR3 length: 14 residues. Germline V gene sequence: CDR1 SGDLS, CDR2 YYNGEE. V shed 3 bases and J shed 0 bases, with 10 bases lying between them. The CDR3, as DNA: TGTGCCAGCAGCGCCAACCCACGCTCCTACGAGCAGTACTTC. Its protein product is CASSANPRSYEQYF.

Within the sample, this clone is medium-sized. The rearrangement uses TRBV6-4 and TRBJ1-4; 9 positions match TRBD1. The junction had 7 bases not matched to a gene; V was cut back by 5 bases and J by 6 bases. This CDR3 has 15 residues. The germline CDR1 and CDR2 sequences are MRHNA and SNTAGT. Here the CDR3 reads CASSLGTGCDEKLFF. The DNA of the CDR3 is TGTGCCAGCAGTCTCGGGACAGGGTGTGATGAAAAACTGTTTTTT.

Concerning this clone: One base away lies a much larger clone, so this may be a sequencing read error. The rearrangement links TRBV5-6 to TRBJ2-2; 7 bases fit TRBD2. Germline V gives CDR1 SGHDT, CDR2 YYEEEE. V dropped 0 bases and J dropped 4; count of bases not matched to a gene: 12. CDR3 length: 18 residues. CDR3 loop: CASSLVPVGGTVTGELFF. In DNA, the CDR3 is TGTGCCAGCAGCTTGGTTCCGGTCGGGGGGACGGTCACCGGGGAGCTGTTTTTT. Full variable domain (outside the CDR3, taken from reference TRBV5-6 and TRBJ2-2): DAGVTQSPTHLIKTRGQQVTLRCSPKSGHDTVSWYQQALGQGPQFIFQYYEEEERQRGNFPDRFSGHQFPNYSSELNVNALLLGDSALYLCASSLVPVGGTVTGELFFGEGSRLTVL.

This chain joins TRBV11-3 and TRBJ2-7; either TRBD1 or TRBD2 may fit D (6 bases each). The CDR3 extends over 14 amino acids. Germline assignment: CDR1 SGHNT and CDR2 YENEEA. Trimming pared 4 bases from V and 5 bases from J, leaving 15 bases between. CDR3 bases: TGTGCCAGCAGCTCACAGGAGGGGGGCAACGAGCAGTACTTC. It codes for CASSSQEGGNEQYF.

Worth noting for this clone: The junction does not match germline at one end; this may be a read error. This chain connects TRBV2 to TRBJ2-5, with 11 nucleotides matching TRBD1. The CDR3 extends over 17 amino acids. From germline, CDR1 is SNHLY and CDR2 FYNNEI. In DNA, the CDR3 is TGTGCCAGTAGTGAATATGGGACAGGGGGATTCGGAGAGACCCAGTACTTC. Its protein product is CASSEYGTGGFGETQYF.